This TCR beta chain was recorded in a study of CD8 T cells in ankylosing spondylitis. Study-level points and caveats: What seemed typical of ankylosing spondylitis blood was a TCR beta motif built from under 10 highly homologous variants. Earlier studies detected some motif variants in reactive arthritis synovial fluid and blood.

The CDR3 runs 15 residues. The junction had 4 bases not matched to a gene; V was cut back by 1 base and J by 1 base. In germline, CDR1 is MGHRA, CDR2 YSYEKL. Remarks on this clonotype: Its matching antigen is unknown.

A single record per CDR3 protein comes from TCRdb applying MiXCR to the 5' RACE reads. The table shows about 240,000 distinct CDR3 sequences, with approximately 9% occurring only once. The clonotype comes from a male donor with ankylosing spondylitis or in good health (not recorded which). The sequencing input was blood, either unsorted or a sorted T cell fraction (not recorded which). The V call is TRBV4-1, the J call TRBJ2-7, with 7 bases that match TRBD1. CDR3 nucleotide sequence: TGCGCCAGCAGCCAAGCGGGGACAGCTTCCTACGAGCAGTACTTC. It is translated as CASSQAGTASYEQYF.